One and the same sample provided the 31 T cell receptor beta chains below, sequenced in a study of PD-L1 blockade in urothelial cancer. Sequenced by immunoSEQ multiplex PCR; TCRdb stores in-frame clones only, minus some. The table includes 72,000 or so clones, approximately 91% detected once. The sample's time point: peripheral blood 6 weeks after treatment start. This specimen was PBMCs, taken around atezolizumab (anti-PD-L1) treatment. The receptor source for this set is a man in his fifties or sixties with urothelial cancer.

The chain joins TRBV28 to TRBJ1-5; a weak D match, TRBD1 (6 bases). Germline values: CDR1 MDHEN, CDR2 SYDVKM. Between the trimmed V and J ends, which lost 3 bases and 5 bases, there was a span of 14 bases. CDR3 length: 15 residues. The CDR3 reads CASSLIQGSDQPQHF. CDR3 coding DNA: TGTGCCAGCAGTTTGATACAGGGAAGCGATCAGCCCCAGCATTTT.

In this sample, this clone turned up once. V is TRBV5-1 and J is TRBJ1-1; D ambiguous. Trimming took 4 bases from V and 0 from J, leaving 13 bases between them. Germline CDR1 is SGHRS and CDR2 is YFSETQ. The CDR3 extends over 15 amino acids. The CDR3 loop reads CASSPRTGMNTEAFF. CDR3 DNA: TGCGCCAGCAGCCCACGGACGGGGATGAACACTGAAGCTTTCTTT. The complete variable domain, with remaining parts taken from reference TRBV5-1 and TRBJ1-1, reads KAGVTQTPRYLIKTRGQQVTLSCSPISGHRSVSWYQQTPGQGLQFLFEYFSETQRNKGNFPGRFSGRQFSNSRSEMNVSTLELGDSALYLCASSPRTGMNTEAFFGQGTRLTVV.

The sample holds one count of this clone. The genes are TRBV7-6 and TRBJ1-2; a weak D match, TRBD1 (5 bases). The V end lost 4 bases, the J end lost 8 bases, and 11 bases lay between the germline ends. The CDR3 runs to 12 residues. Germline-derived CDR1 and CDR2 are SGHVS and FNYEAQ. CDR3 loop: CASSSQGYGYTF. CDR3 nucleotides: TGTGCCAGCAGCTCTCAGGGTTACGGCTACACCTTC.

The chain has TRBV6-5 and TRBJ1-1, with 8 positions matching TRBD1. V dropped 6 bases and J dropped 1; count of bases not matched to a gene: 4. Germline V gene data show CDR1 as MNHEY and CDR2 as SVGAGI. The CDR3 is 14 amino acids. CDR3 loop: CASRGTGRNTEAFF. CDR3 sequence (DNA): TGTGCCAGCAGAGGGACAGGAAGGAACACTGAAGCTTTCTTT.

The rearrangement uses TRBV6-6 and TRBJ2-7; tentative D call: TRBD2 (5 bases). V was cut by 6 bases and J by 6 bases, with 15 bases left in between. Germline-derived CDR1 and CDR2 are MNHNY and SVGAGI (reference sequence). The CDR3 loop spans 13 amino acids. The DNA of the CDR3 is TGTGCCAGCAGCCAACGTGTCGGGGTCGAGCAGTACTTC. It codes for CASSQRVGVEQYF.

The chain uses TRBV12-5 and TRBJ1-6, with 7 bases identical to TRBD1. CDR3 length: 14 residues. Per the germline V gene, CDR1 is LGHNT and CDR2 is FRNRAP. The trim removed 6 bases at V and 11 bases at J, leaving 10 bases unmatched. CDR3 in amino acids: CASGPGQNVPPLHF. The CDR3 DNA sequence: TGTGCTAGTGGCCCGGGACAGAATGTGCCACCCCTCCACTTT.

V and J are TRBV4-1 and TRBJ2-7; 11 positions agree with TRBD2. The V and J ends lost 3 bases and 2 bases, in that order; junction bases with no gene match: 6. Germline assignment: CDR1 MGHRA and CDR2 YSYEKL. There are 16 residues in the CDR3. CDR3 amino acids: CASSQRLAGSTYEQYF. The DNA for the CDR3 is TGCGCCAGCAGCCAGAGACTAGCGGGGTCGACCTACGAGCAGTACTTC.

The chain is built from TRBV19 and TRBJ2-7, with 7 bases identical to TRBD1. Per germline, CDR1 LNHDA and CDR2 SQIVND (reference sequence). This CDR3 is 14 amino acids long. V lost 8 bases, J lost 2 bases, and 9 bases stayed unmatched. Here the CDR3 reads CASSTRDRAYEQYF. DNA of the CDR3: TGTGCCAGTTCAACCCGGGACAGAGCCTACGAGCAGTACTTC.

CDR3 in DNA: TGTGCCAGCAGTTCCTCTTCTTATGGGGGACTAGCGGGAGTATGGGGAGAGACCCAGTACTTC. It specifies CASSSSSYGGLAGVWGETQYF. The chain has TRBV28 and TRBJ2-5, with 14 nucleotides matching TRBD2. This CDR3 contains 21 residues. Germline CDR1 is MDHEN and CDR2 is SYDVKM. Trimming took 4 bases from V and 4 from J; bases not matched to a gene: 20.

CDR3 nucleotide sequence: TGTGCCAGTAGTACATCGGGAAGGGAGTTTCGGATTGGCTACACCTTC. Translated: CASSTSGREFRIGYTF. The chain couples TRBV19 to TRBJ1-2; D remains ambiguous. Germline loops: CDR1 LNHDA, CDR2 SQIVND (reference sequence). V lost 4 bases to trimming and J lost 7 bases, with 22 bases between them. The CDR3 length is 16 residues.

The chain recombines TRBV7-8 with TRBJ2-3; 9 nucleotides match TRBD2. With V trimmed by 5 bases and J by 6 bases, 12 bases remained unmatched. The CDR3 has 16 residues. CDR1 is SGHVS and CDR2 is FQNEAQ in the germline V gene. The CDR3 reads CASSPVVAGASDTQYF. CDR3 coding DNA: TGTGCCAGCAGCCCCGTCGTAGCGGGAGCTTCTGATACGCAGTATTTT.

A few counts support this clone. The chain employs TRBV19 and TRBJ2-2, with 11 nucleotides matching TRBD1. The CDR3 extends over 16 amino acids. The V gene's germline CDR1 is LNHDA and CDR2 SQIVND (reference sequence). V trimming: 5 bases; J trimming: 8 bases; junction bases outside the gene matches: 10. The CDR3 protein is CASSPRTGGSSGELFF. The CDR3 DNA is TGTGCCAGTAGTCCTCGGACAGGGGGCTCATCTGGGGAGCTGTTTTTT. Using reference TRBV19 and TRBJ2-2 for the parts outside the CDR3, the full variable domain is DGGITQSPKYLFRKEGQNVTLSCEQNLNHDAMYWYRQDPGQGLRLIYYSQIVNDFQKGDIAEGYSVSREKKESFPLTVTSAQKNPTAFYLCASSPRTGGSSGELFFGEGSRLTVL.

V gene TRBV9 combines with J gene TRBJ2-3; TRBD2 matches at 8 bases. The germline V gene has CDR1 SGDLS and CDR2 YYNGEE. The CDR3 runs to 16 residues. Trimming removed 4 bases from V and 5 bases from J; junction bases left unmatched: 12. CDR3 nucleotides: TGTGCCAGCAGCTCACCTCCGGGGGGGGACCGAGATACGCAGTATTTT. Protein sequence: CASSSPPGGDRDTQYF.

J is TRBJ2-3 and V is TRBV6-4; 7 bases are shared with TRBD1. The junction had 4 bases not matched to a gene; V was cut back by 0 bases and J by 4 bases. The germline V gene encodes CDR1 MRHNA and CDR2 SNTAGT. The CDR3 is 15 residues long. Written as DNA, the CDR3 is TGTGCCAGCAGTGACTCGGCAGGGGGATCAGATACGCAGTATTTT. Translation: CASSDSAGGSDTQYF.

The chain is built from TRBV11-2 and TRBJ1-5; D might be TRBD1 (5 bases). Trimming pared 0 bases from V and 3 bases from J, leaving 9 bases between. The CDR3 has 15 amino acids. In germline, CDR1 is SGHAT, CDR2 FQNNGV. The CDR3 sequence: CASSLDWGYNQPQHF. The CDR3 coding sequence is TGTGCCAGCAGCTTAGATTGGGGCTACAATCAGCCCCAGCATTTT.

The CDR3 coding sequence is TGTGCCAGCAGCTTAACGATGCCGGGACAGGGCAGAAATGAGCAGTTCTTC. Translation gives CASSLTMPGQGRNEQFF. The V gene is TRBV7-3, the J gene TRBJ2-1; 9 bases line up with TRBD1. The ends lost 0 bases at V and 7 bases at J; junction bases unmatched: 10. Germline values: CDR1 SGHTA, CDR2 FQGTGA. The CDR3 length is 17 residues.

The V and J genes are TRBV28 and TRBJ2-3; 7 nucleotides match TRBD2. Germline values: CDR1 MDHEN, CDR2 SYDVKM. The ends lost 1 base at V and 6 bases at J; junction bases unmatched: 4. This CDR3 has 14 residues. The CDR3 protein is CASSLSGGRDTQYF. DNA of the CDR3: TGTGCCAGCAGTTTATCGGGGGGTAGGGATACGCAGTATTTT. Using reference TRBV28 and TRBJ2-3 for the parts outside the CDR3, the full variable domain is DVKVTQSSRYLVKRTGEKVFLECVQDMDHENMFWYRQDPGLGLRLIYFSYDVKMKEKGDIPEGYSVSREKKERFSLILESASTNQTSMYLCASSLSGGRDTQYFGPGTRLTVL.

The rearrangement links TRBV5-1 to TRBJ2-7, with D tentatively TRBD2 (5 bases). Germline V gene lookup returns CDR1 SGHRS and CDR2 YFSETQ. The length of the CDR3 is 13 residues. V lost 5 bases and J 4 bases, leaving 13 bases between the germline ends. CDR3 sequence reads: CASSPGFVYEQYF. The CDR3 DNA is TGCGCCAGCAGTCCGGGGTTTGTTTACGAGCAGTACTTC. Together with reference TRBV5-1 and TRBJ2-7, the CDR3 gives the full variable domain: KAGVTQTPRYLIKTRGQQVTLSCSPISGHRSVSWYQQTPGQGLQFLFEYFSETQRNKGNFPGRFSGRQFSNSRSEMNVSTLELGDSALYLCASSPGFVYEQYFGPGTRLTVT.

J is TRBJ2-7 and V is TRBV11-3, with 8 nucleotides matching TRBD1. The CDR3 length is 18 residues. Germline lookup yields CDR1 SGHNT and CDR2 YENEEA. V trimming: 0 bases; J trimming: 7 bases; junction bases outside the gene matches: 17. CDR3 residues: CASSLDSGTGVPSGEQYF. DNA of the CDR3: TGTGCCAGCAGCTTAGATTCGGGGACAGGTGTCCCATCGGGGGAGCAGTACTTC.

This rearrangement joins TRBV7-2 to TRBJ2-3, with 12 positions matching TRBD1. Unmatched junction bases numbered 5, after V lost 5 bases and J lost 8 bases. This CDR3 comprises 14 residues. Germline assignment: CDR1 SGHTA and CDR2 FQGNSA. The CDR3 bases are TGTGCCAGCAGCCCCGGGACAGGGGGCGGTACGCAGTATTTT. Protein product: CASSPGTGGGTQYF.

The chain combines TRBV10-1 with TRBJ1-2; D is unclear. Trimming left V 7 bases short and J 4 bases short, with 16 bases between. Germline CDR1 and CDR2: WNHNN and SYGVQD (reference sequence). This CDR3 has 14 amino acids. As DNA, the CDR3 is TGCGCCAGCACTGTACACATCAGGCGCTATGGCTACACCTTC. This translates into CASTVHIRRYGYTF.

CDR3 protein: CAWSRLAGNYEQFF. In DNA, the CDR3 is TGTGCCTGGTCCCGGCTAGCGGGGAACTATGAGCAGTTCTTC. The chain recombines TRBV30 with TRBJ2-1, with 9 bases lining up with TRBD2. The J segment lost 8 bases and the V segment lost 5 bases, leaving 10 bases of the junction unmatched. Germline CDR1 GTSNPN, CDR2 SVGIG (reference sequence). This CDR3 spans 14 amino acids.

V usage is TRBV19 and J usage is TRBJ1-3; D call uncertain. Trimming shortened V by 1 base and J by 2 bases, and 3 bases separated the two germline ends. The CDR3 runs 13 residues. The germline gives CDR1 LNHDA, CDR2 SQIVND (reference sequence). CDR3 loop: CASSIGAGNTIYF. CDR3 in DNA: TGTGCCAGTAGTATAGGCGCTGGAAACACCATATATTTT.

The CDR3 reads CASSAPEGRRNEQYF. CDR3 coding DNA: TGTGCCAGCAGCGCCCCGGAGGGAAGGAGGAACGAGCAGTACTTC. J is TRBJ2-7 and V is TRBV6-6; D possibly corresponds to TRBD2 (6 bases). V was pared by 6 bases and J by 5 bases, with 20 bases between. Germline loops: CDR1 MNHNY, CDR2 SVGAGI (reference sequence). This CDR3 comprises 15 residues.

The chain is built from TRBV5-1 and TRBJ2-5, with TRBD1 matching over 9 bases. Per the germline V gene, CDR1 is SGHRS and CDR2 is YFSETQ. This CDR3 has 17 residues. V was clipped by 4 bases and J by 4 bases; unmatched bases: 14. The CDR3 sequence: CASSPASRTGAGETQYF. The DNA for the CDR3 is TGCGCCAGCAGCCCTGCGTCACGGACAGGGGCGGGAGAGACCCAGTACTTC.

The genes are TRBV9 and TRBJ1-5; 7 positions match TRBD1. J lost 6 bases, V lost 0 bases, and 6 bases had no gene match. Germline-derived CDR1 and CDR2 are SGDLS and YYNGEE. The CDR3 has 15 residues. CDR3 nucleotides: TGTGCCAGCAGCGTAGAACCACAGGGGATTCAGCCCCAGCATTTT. Protein product: CASSVEPQGIQPQHF.

The chain uses TRBV7-2 and TRBJ1-5; no reliable D call. V lost 6 bases and J lost 0, with 3 bases in between. CDR1 and CDR2 (germline): SGHTA, FQGNSA. There are 12 residues in the CDR3. CDR3: CASSYSNQPQHF. CDR3 sequence (DNA): TGTGCCAGCAGTTATAGCAATCAGCCCCAGCATTTT. The entire variable domain, with the rest obtained from reference TRBV7-2 and TRBJ1-5, is as follows: GAGVSQSPSNKVTEKGKDVELRCDPISGHTALYWYRQSLGQGLEFLIYFQGNSAPDKSGLPSDRFSAERTGGSVSTLTIQRTQQEDSAVYLCASSYSNQPQHFGDGTRLSIL.

The chain uses TRBV7-9 and TRBJ2-7; D call uncertain. Looked up from germline, CDR1 is SEHNR and CDR2 is FQNEAQ (reference sequence). The CDR3 has 14 residues. V dropped 2 bases and J dropped 1 base, with 9 bases sitting between them. CDR3: CASSLLAGSYEQYF. CDR3 bases: TGTGCCAGCAGCTTATTGGCAGGATCCTACGAGCAGTACTTC.

The chain has TRBV5-1 and TRBJ2-1; 8 bases map to TRBD1. CDR1 is SGHRS, CDR2 YFSETQ, per germline. With V trimmed by 2 bases and J by 7 bases, 5 bases remained unmatched. This CDR3 comprises 14 residues. CDR3 region: CASSFMTGENEQFF. The CDR3 nucleotides read TGCGCCAGCAGCTTCATGACAGGGGAAAATGAGCAGTTCTTC. The whole variable domain, filled in from reference TRBV5-1 and TRBJ2-1, reads KAGVTQTPRYLIKTRGQQVTLSCSPISGHRSVSWYQQTPGQGLQFLFEYFSETQRNKGNFPGRFSGRQFSNSRSEMNVSTLELGDSALYLCASSFMTGENEQFFGPGTRLTVL.

The chain links TRBV21-1 to TRBJ1-2; the tabulated D call, TRBD1, remains unverified against the DNA. TRBV21-1 is noted as a pseudogene. The CDR3 runs 16 residues. CDR3 sequence (DNA): TGTGCCAGCAGGTTCCGGGACAGGGCTGTTGACTATGGCTACACCTTC. Translated, it gives CASRFRDRAVDYGYTF.

J is TRBJ2-1 and V is TRBV11-3, with a weak D call TRBD2 (6 bases). Germline CDR1 and CDR2: SGHNT and YENEEA. CDR3 size: 17 residues. V lost 0 bases to trimming and J lost 0 bases, with 12 bases between them. The CDR3 reads CASSLDFSGGSYNEQFF. Here the CDR3 DNA reads TGTGCCAGCAGCTTAGATTTTTCCGGGGGCTCCTACAATGAGCAGTTCTTC. Based on the CDR3 plus reference TRBV11-3 and TRBJ2-1, the full variable domain is EAGVVQSPRYKIIEKKQPVAFWCNPISGHNTLYWYLQNLGQGPELLIRYENEEAVDDSQLPKDRFSAERLKGVDSTLKIQPAELGDSAVYLCASSLDFSGGSYNEQFFGPGTRLTVL.